The source of this TCR beta chain is a study of blood T cell repertoires in COVID-19. Study in general: The samples span acute and convalescent COVID-19 from the United States, Italy and Spain. The analysed material was cDNA or gDNA that came from T cells, B-cell-depleted T cells, or PBMCs.

In the study's own analysis: Estimated nucleated cell counts came from reference gene primer amplification. Sequencing was performed with immunoSEQ multiplex PCR; in TCRdb, only in-frame clones are kept and a portion is missing. V and J calls and clone size are as listed in that table; D and trimming were resolved from the DNA. The sample consists of roughly 69,000 clones, roughly 80% of them appearing once. The TCR originated in a woman between 50 and 59 years old with acute or convalescent COVID-19. The sequenced sample was peripheral blood.

CDR3: CASSELGASYEQYF. The CDR3 coding sequence is TGTGCCAGCAGTGAACTAGGGGCCTCCTACGAGCAGTACTTC. This sequence joins TRBV6-1 and TRBJ2-7; the D gene is possibly TRBD1 (5 bases). Deletions cut 2 bases from V and 0 bases from J, with 8 bases between. This CDR3 spans 14 amino acids. Germline CDR1 is MNHNS and CDR2 is SASEGT.